This T cell receptor (beta chain) emerged from a study of response to subunit inactivated influenza vaccine. Details on this clonotype: What it binds is unknown.

Each CDR3 protein is one row after TCRdb ran MiXCR on the RT-PCR reads. The table lists about 830,000 distinct CDR3 sequences, approximately 18% of them singletons. Study-wide results and limits: Authors proposed each seasonal influenza vaccination draws in few new T cells.

V gave up 5 bases and J gave up 9 bases; unmatched junction bases: 8. This CDR3 has 13 residues. This clonotype was sampled from a man aged 50-60 years who received an inactivated influenza vaccine. V is TRBV12-3 or TRBV12-4 and J is TRBJ2-3, with TRBD1 matching over 7 bases. The specimen was PBMCs from blood, collected approximately 5 days after vaccination. CDR3 in DNA: TGTGCCAGCAGTCCGGGACAGATAGAAACGCAGTATTTT. This sequence encodes CASSPGQIETQYF.